One and the same sample provided the 23 T cell receptor beta chains below, sequenced in a study of T cell clones after liver transplantation. Sequencing used immunoSEQ multiplex PCR; TCRdb keeps in-frame clones, though not all of them. The sample has around 120,000 clones; 90% are singletons. The sample in question was CD4+ T cells from blood, obtained 12 months after liver transplant. The source is a human patient who received a liver transplant. T cells may partly derive from the graft donor.

The chain links TRBV9 to TRBJ1-5; 7 nucleotides align to TRBD1. V was pared by 3 bases and J by 3 bases, with 6 bases of the junction left unmatched. The germline gives CDR1 SGDLS, CDR2 YYNGEE. The CDR3 sequence is 15 residues long. The CDR3 spells CASSATGTVNQPQHF. CDR3 nucleotides: TGTGCCAGCAGCGCGACAGGGACGGTCAATCAGCCCCAGCATTTT.

The rearrangement links TRBV28 to TRBJ2-2; D is uncertain. V was shortened by 6 bases and J by 4 bases, with 12 bases between the two germline ends. Germline V gene sequence: CDR1 MDHEN, CDR2 SYDVKM. The CDR3 covers 14 residues. Here the CDR3 reads CASRVSGTTGELFF. DNA for the CDR3: TGTGCCAGCAGAGTCTCAGGAACCACCGGGGAGCTGTTTTTT.

This clone came up a few times. The CDR3 is CASKFGGTGANVLTF. Here the CDR3 DNA reads TGTGCCTCAAAGTTCGGAGGTACTGGGGCCAACGTCCTGACTTTC. This chain uses TRBV2 with TRBJ2-6; possibly TRBD2 for D (5 bases). The V gene lost 11 bases and the J gene lost 2 bases, with 16 bases spanning the gap. The germline V gene has CDR1 SNHLY and CDR2 FYNNEI. The CDR3 totals 15 residues.

This clone was seen a single time. V and J are TRBV30 and TRBJ2-2; 7 bases are a match to TRBD2. The ends lost 3 bases at V and 5 bases at J; junction bases unmatched: 9. Germline-derived CDR1 and CDR2 are GTSNPN and SVGIG (reference sequence). CDR3 length: 15 residues. CDR3 nucleotide sequence: TGTGCCTGGAGGTCGGGGAGGGCCTGGACCGGGGAGCTGTTTTTT. It is translated as CAWRSGRAWTGELFF.

The CDR3 protein is CASSIGGRGSDTQYF. The CDR3 DNA follows: TGTGCCAGTAGTATAGGGGGGAGAGGGTCAGATACGCAGTATTTT. The chain combines TRBV19 with TRBJ2-3, with D perhaps assigned TRBD1 or TRBD2 (5 bases each). Trimming stripped 1 base from V and 4 bases from J, with 12 bases between. This CDR3 has 15 residues. Germline CDR1 reads LNHDA; CDR2 reads SQIVND (reference sequence).

This sequence joins TRBV15 and TRBJ2-1; D is ambiguous. There are 13 residues in the CDR3. Germline V CDR1 and CDR2: LNHNV, YYDKDF (reference sequence). Trimming left V 1 base short and J 9 bases short, with 10 bases between. Here the CDR3 reads CATSRVGAFEQFF. In DNA, the CDR3 is TGTGCCACCAGCAGAGTTGGTGCTTTTGAGCAGTTCTTC.

The gene calls are TRBV2 and TRBJ2-7; the D is unclear. V lost 7 bases, J lost 3 bases, and 13 bases lay in between. Looked up from germline, CDR1 is SNHLY and CDR2 is FYNNEI. CDR3 length equals 13 residues. CDR3 residues: CASKSQPNYEQYF. For the CDR3, the DNA is TGTGCCAGCAAAAGCCAGCCCAACTACGAGCAGTACTTC.

This chain joins TRBV5-1 and TRBJ2-5; TRBD1 matches 9 bases. With V trimmed by 4 bases and J by 5 bases, 6 bases remained unmatched. Germline values: CDR1 SGHRS, CDR2 YFSETQ. CDR3 length: 14 amino acids. The CDR3 DNA reads TGCGCCAGCAGCATACAGGGGGCTGAGGAGACCCAGTACTTC. It is translated as CASSIQGAEETQYF.

This clone is a singleton in its sample. Here the CDR3 reads CASSFRQGSGNTIYF. The CDR3 bases are TGTGCCAGCAGTTTTAGACAGGGCTCTGGAAACACCATATATTTT. V is TRBV28 and J is TRBJ1-3; 7 nucleotides agree with TRBD1. Germline assignment: CDR1 MDHEN and CDR2 SYDVKM. The length of the CDR3 is 15 residues. Trimming at V came to 3 bases and at J to 0 bases, leaving 2 bases not matched to a gene.

This chain connects TRBV5-4 to TRBJ2-3; perhaps TRBD1 as D (6 bases). The CDR3 length is 13 residues. The V end lost 4 bases, the J end lost 3 bases, and 9 bases lay between the germline ends. The germline V gene has CDR1 SGHNT and CDR2 YYREEE (reference sequence). CDR3: CASSADSTDTQYF. The CDR3 DNA reads as TGTGCCAGCAGCGCGGACAGTACAGATACGCAGTATTTT.

The gene calls are TRBV6-5 and TRBJ2-3; TRBD2 aligns across 9 bases. This CDR3 comprises 15 residues. Losses at the gene ends were 2 bases for V and 5 bases for J; bases not matched to a gene: 5. Germline CDR1 reads MNHEY; CDR2 reads SVGAGI. The CDR3 region has the DNA TGTGCCAGCAGTTACGGCGGGAGGGCAGGAGATACGCAGTATTTT. Translating it yields CASSYGGRAGDTQYF.

This chain connects TRBV6-5 to TRBJ1-2; D gene uncertain. This CDR3 has 14 residues. The germline V and J ends were trimmed by 5 bases and 8 bases, with 18 bases remaining between them. Germline-derived CDR1 and CDR2 are MNHEY and SVGAGI. Here the CDR3 DNA reads TGTGCCAGCAGTCCGTTACAGCTCAGGATCGGCTACACCTTC. Its protein is CASSPLQLRIGYTF.

This clone appeared once. The chain is built from TRBV5-1 and TRBJ2-1; D perhaps matches TRBD2 (6 bases). This CDR3 comprises 13 residues. Trimming left V 4 bases short and J 6 bases short, with 11 bases between. Germline V gene data show CDR1 as SGHRS and CDR2 as YFSETQ. CDR3 DNA sequence: TGCGCCAGCAGCCTGGGACTCCTCAATGAGCAGTTCTTC. This encodes CASSLGLLNEQFF.

CDR3 coding DNA: TGTGCCAGCAGCCAGGAAGACTCCCGTTCCTACGAGCAGTACTTC. Translating it yields CASSQEDSRSYEQYF. The V call is TRBV4-2, the J call TRBJ2-7, with D unresolved. The V gene lost 3 bases and the J gene lost 1 base, with 13 bases spanning the gap. Germline V gene data show CDR1 as LGHNA and CDR2 as YNFKEQ. This CDR3 comprises 15 residues.

The chain uses TRBV5-8 and TRBJ2-5; TRBD1 matches at 8 bases. Trimming cost V 3 bases and J 5 bases; bases outside gene matches: 12. The CDR3 has 16 amino acids. Germline V gene lookup returns CDR1 SGHTS and CDR2 YDEGEE. The CDR3 DNA is TGTGCCAGCAGCTCCGGACAGGGAAGAAGGCGGGAGACCCAGTACTTC. Residues: CASSSGQGRRRETQYF.

V is TRBV5-6 and J is TRBJ2-1; TRBD1 matches 7 bases. CDR3 length equals 15 residues. The germline V gene has CDR1 SGHDT and CDR2 YYEEEE. After removal of 4 bases from V and 3 bases from J, the junction contained 7 bases not matched to a gene. The CDR3 bases are TGTGCCAGCAGCGAGGGACAGCCGGACTACAATGAGCAGTTCTTC. Translation gives CASSEGQPDYNEQFF.

This chain joins TRBV28 and TRBJ1-2, with 7 nucleotides matching TRBD1. Germline loops: CDR1 MDHEN, CDR2 SYDVKM. The CDR3 has 14 residues. V gave up 3 bases and J gave up 7 bases; unmatched junction bases: 8. CDR3 region: CASSFTQTGTGYTF. CDR3 DNA sequence: TGTGCCAGCAGTTTCACTCAGACAGGGACTGGCTACACCTTC.

The CDR3 region has the DNA TGTGCCAGCAGTAAGGGCGGGACCCTCACCGGGGAGCTGTTTTTT. It translates to CASSKGGTLTGELFF. The chain has TRBV6-5 and TRBJ2-2, with D possibly being TRBD2 (6 bases). CDR1 is MNHEY and CDR2 is SVGAGI in the germline V gene. The CDR3 runs to 15 residues. Between the trimmed V and J ends, which lost 5 bases and 4 bases, there was a span of 14 bases.

As DNA, the CDR3 is TGTGCCAGCAGCTTAATGGCGCGGGACTACGAGCAGTACTTC. This encodes CASSLMARDYEQYF. J is TRBJ2-7 and V is TRBV11-2; D perhaps matches TRBD2 (6 bases). Germline V gene sequence: CDR1 SGHAT, CDR2 FQNNGV. The CDR3 runs 14 residues. V lost 2 bases to trimming and J lost 3 bases, with 11 bases between them.

This chain joins TRBV21-1 and TRBJ1-5; the table's D call, TRBD1, has no DNA check behind it. TRBV21-1 is shown as a pseudogene. There are 15 residues in the CDR3. The CDR3 region has the DNA TGTGCCAGCAGCAAACGGAACAGTAGCAATCAGCCCCAGCATTTT. Amino acids: CASSKRNSSNQPQHF.

This chain joins TRBV28 and TRBJ2-2; D call uncertain. This CDR3 spans 13 amino acids. The germline V gene encodes CDR1 MDHEN and CDR2 SYDVKM. The ends were cut back, 5 bases at V and 6 bases at J, with 10 bases in the middle. The CDR3 coding sequence is TGTGCCAGCAGTCCACACCCTGCCGGGGAGCTGTTTTTT. It translates to CASSPHPAGELFF.

The chain carries TRBV19 and TRBJ2-7, with a tentative D call TRBD1 (6 bases). This CDR3 is 13 amino acids long. The V end was cut by 5 bases, the J end by 0 bases, with 8 bases between. CDR1 and CDR2 from the germline V gene are LNHDA and SQIVND (reference sequence). The CDR3 DNA sequence: TGTGCCAGTAGTCGGACAGTCTCCTACGAGCAGTACTTC. This sequence encodes CASSRTVSYEQYF.

CDR3: CASSRQGAYEQYF. DNA for the CDR3: TGTGCCAGCAGCCGACAGGGGGCCTACGAGCAGTACTTC. The chain combines TRBV11-2 with TRBJ2-7; TRBD1 matches at 9 bases. V was clipped by 5 bases and J by 2 bases; unmatched bases: 1. The CDR3 has 13 amino acids. Germline lookup yields CDR1 SGHAT and CDR2 FQNNGV.